This TCR beta chain was identified in a study of blood T cell repertoires in COVID-19. The method was immunoSEQ multiplex PCR; TCRdb's version includes in-frame clones alone and lacks a portion of them. The profile shows hundreds of thousands of clones, 85% of them singletons. Sequenced sample: PBMCs or T cells enriched from blood (not recorded which). This sequence originates from a woman aged 45-65 years who had recovered from COVID-19.

The CDR3 protein is CASSLQSGNTIYF. DNA for the CDR3: TGCGCCAGCAGCCTTCAATCTGGAAACACCATATATTTT. The rearrangement links TRBV4-3 to TRBJ1-3, with D hard to call. Germline values: CDR1 LGHNA, CDR2 YSLEER. The CDR3 sequence is 13 residues long. The ends were cut back, 4 bases at V and 1 base at J, with 5 bases in the middle.